These T cell receptor beta chains were read from a single sample in a study of T-cell memory formation after mild COVID-19. TCRdb re-called the 5' RACE reads through MiXCR, storing one row per CDR3 protein. The table records 350,000 to 500,000 distinct CDR3 sequences, roughly 17% of them present only once. The sequenced sample was PBMCs or a T cell subset sorted from them (not recorded which). These receptors all come from a man younger than 35 who had mild COVID-19 (a few samples of this study predate the infection). Cell type and time point are not known. CDR3s include the opening cysteine and the closing phenylalanine or tryptophan. Each record gives: V gene, clone size, J gene, D gene, CDR3 DNA, CDR3 protein. A D gene is named only where the DNA matches it firmly. Clone size appears in some rows only: once, few, many, or a class for an expanded clone.

TRBV12-3/TRBV12-4	few	TRBJ2-5	TRBD2	TGTGCCAGCAGTTTGGTAGCGGGGGGGCCGGAGACCCAGTACTTC	CASSLVAGGPETQYF
TRBV5-4	.	TRBJ2-5	TRBD1	TGTGCCAGCAGCTTGGTACAGGGGGAGACCCAGTACTTC	CASSLVQGETQYF
TRBV6-2/TRBV6-3	few	TRBJ2-1	TRBD2	TGTGCCAGCAGACTAGCGGGGGGGCAAAATGAGCAGTTCTTC	CASRLAGGQNEQFF
TRBV4-3	.	TRBJ1-2	TRBD1	TGCGCCAGCAGCCAAGACACAGGGGTTGGCTATGGCTACACCTTC	CASSQDTGVGYGYTF
TRBV5-1	.	TRBJ1-1	TRBD1	TGCGCCAGCAGTCGACAGGGGTGGAACACTGAAGCTTTCTTT	CASSRQGWNTEAFF
TRBV5-1	.	TRBJ1-5	.	TGCGCCAGCAGCTGGAAGGGAGGCGATCAGCCCCAGCATTTT	CASSWKGGDQPQHF
TRBV11-2	few	TRBJ2-4	.	TGTGCCAGCAGCTCAGGCCGGGGAAACATTCAGTACTTC	CASSSGRGNIQYF
TRBV29-1	few	TRBJ2-3	.	TGCAGCGTCCCACGGGACTTGAGCACAGATACGCAGTATTTT	CSVPRDLSTDTQYF
TRBV20-1	few	TRBJ1-2	TRBD1	TGCAGTGCTAGAGGGCCGGGACAGGGCAACTATGGCTACACCTTC	CSARGPGQGNYGYTF
TRBV6-2/TRBV6-3	few	TRBJ2-1	TRBD2	TGTGCCAGCAGTAGCTCGGGAGGGCAGTTCTTC	CASSSSGGQFF
TRBV4-3	few	TRBJ2-5	.	TGCGCCAGCAGCCAAGATATTGACACCCTTTACCAAGAGACCCAGTACTTC	CASSQDIDTLYQETQYF
TRBV15	.	TRBJ1-6	.	TGTGCCACCAGGCGGGACTCGGCCACCCTCCACTTT	CATRRDSATLHF
TRBV7-3	.	TRBJ1-1	.	TGTGCCAGCAGCTCGGGAGGGCAGGGTACTGAAGCTTTCTTT	CASSSGGQGTEAFF
TRBV12-3/TRBV12-4	.	TRBJ1-5	.	TGTGCCAGCAGTCGTTGTGGAGCCTCTGGTACGTATCGGCATTTT	CASSRCGASGTYRHF
TRBV5-1	.	TRBJ1-6	.	TGCGCCAGCAGCTTGGCCGTAGGGGACGAAATGGGGCCCCTCCACTTT	CASSLAVGDEMGPLHF
TRBV7-8	.	TRBJ2-3	.	TGTGCCAGCAGCCCTCTCAGCGAGAGCACAGATACGCAGTATTTT	CASSPLSESTDTQYF
TRBV6-2/TRBV6-3	.	TRBJ2-1	.	TGTGCCAGCAGTTACTCGTGGGGAGAGAGTGAGCAGTTCTTC	CASSYSWGESEQFF